The present entry profiles one T cell receptor (beta chain) with its context. The CDR3 sequence is 15 residues long. Germline lookup yields CDR1 SGDLS and CDR2 YYNGEE. Trimming cost V 3 bases and J 3 bases, with 14 bases left between them. The data originate from a study of blood T cell repertoires in COVID-19. The protocol was immunoSEQ multiplex PCR, while the TCRdb copy is restricted to in-frame clones and leaves out a portion. The sample gives 150,000 to 200,000 clones, approximately 88% of which show up once; approximately 8% is in the top ten. This TCR came from a woman in her late teens or twenties who had recovered from COVID-19. The specimen sequenced was PBMCs or T cells enriched from blood (not recorded which). The chain employs TRBV9 and TRBJ2-3; possible D gene TRBD2, 6 bases. The CDR3 DNA is TGTGCCAGCAGCGCCGGGACCCGGGAGACAGATACGCAGTATTTT. Translation gives CASSAGTRETDTQYF. The whole variable domain, filled in from reference TRBV9 and TRBJ2-3, reads DSGVTQTPKHLITATGQRVTLRCSPRSGDLSVYWYQQSLDQGLQFLIQYYNGEERAKGNILERFSAQQFPDLHSELNLSSLELGDSALYFCASSAGTRETDTQYFGPGTRLTVL.